The rows below give T cell receptor beta chains drawn from one sample of a study of human T cells and chemical hapten exposure. TCRdb called the RACE reads again in MiXCR, with one record for every CDR3 protein. The sample lists over 50,000 distinct CDR3 sequences, approximately 9.9% occurring once. The sequences come from whole blood, collected in connection with sensitization to the hapten diphenylcyclopropenone (DPC). The receptors originated from a woman aged 40 to 50 with alopecia areata. Some clones in this sample may be carry-over from other donors' samples. Each CDR3 is given without its conserved first and last residue.

V gene,J gene,CDR3 protein
TRBV10-2,TRBJ1-1,ASHSTNTEAF
TRBV15,TRBJ1-2,ATSTDRSGYT
TRBV20-1,TRBJ1-1,SAQDTPGVNTEAF
TRBV28,TRBJ2-7,ASGPSSSYEQY
TRBV29-1,TRBJ1-1,SVVAPGSTEAF
TRBV9,TRBJ1-6,ASNKSPGDNSPLH
TRBV2,TRBJ2-6,ASSRDSGANVLT
TRBV20-1,TRBJ2-7,SARDRGGPLEQY
TRBV9,TRBJ1-1,ASSVAGGIGTEAF
TRBV10-2,TRBJ2-2,ASTGGTGVIGELF
TRBV27,TRBJ1-1,ASSHRQRMNTEAF
TRBV9,TRBJ2-7,ASSGAGGYEQY
TRBV18,TRBJ1-1,ASSPPGLGPEAF
TRBV6-5,TRBJ1-2,ASRRANYGYT
TRBV12-3/TRBV12-4,TRBJ1-3,ASSLGTENTIY